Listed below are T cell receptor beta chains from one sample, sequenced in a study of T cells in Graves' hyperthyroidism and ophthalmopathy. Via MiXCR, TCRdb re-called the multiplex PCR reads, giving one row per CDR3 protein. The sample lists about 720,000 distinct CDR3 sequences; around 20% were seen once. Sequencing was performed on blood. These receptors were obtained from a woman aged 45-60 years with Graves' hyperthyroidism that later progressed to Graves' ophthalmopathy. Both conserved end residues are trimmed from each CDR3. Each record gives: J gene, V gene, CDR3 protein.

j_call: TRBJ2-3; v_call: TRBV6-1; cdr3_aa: ASSPDRGLGADTQY
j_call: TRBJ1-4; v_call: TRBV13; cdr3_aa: ASSLGASEKLF
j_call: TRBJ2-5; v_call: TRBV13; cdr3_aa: ASSQRASQETQY
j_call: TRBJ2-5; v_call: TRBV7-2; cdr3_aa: ASRNFPVSQETQY
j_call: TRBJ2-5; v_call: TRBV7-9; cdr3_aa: ASSLRQTQETQY
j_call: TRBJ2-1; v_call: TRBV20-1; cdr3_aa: SASSGTNYNEQF
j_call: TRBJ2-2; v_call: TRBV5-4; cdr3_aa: ASSWTGITGELF
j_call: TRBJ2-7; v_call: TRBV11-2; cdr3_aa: ASNRDVNYEQY
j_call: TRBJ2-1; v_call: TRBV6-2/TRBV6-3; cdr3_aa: ASSVLGQRIYNEQF
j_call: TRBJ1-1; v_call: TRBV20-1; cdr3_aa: SARGGQGASFRTNTEAF
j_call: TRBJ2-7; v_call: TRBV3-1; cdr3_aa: ASSQDPFTGVEQY
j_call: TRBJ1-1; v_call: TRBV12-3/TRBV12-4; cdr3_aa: ASSLGRAAEAF
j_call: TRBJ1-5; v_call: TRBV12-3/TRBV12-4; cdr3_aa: ASSSRSNQPQH
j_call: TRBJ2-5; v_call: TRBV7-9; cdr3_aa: ASSLASGAPYQETQY
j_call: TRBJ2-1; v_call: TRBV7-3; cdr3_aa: ASSLNSPGRVTYNEQF
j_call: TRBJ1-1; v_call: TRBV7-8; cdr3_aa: ASSLSRMENTEAF
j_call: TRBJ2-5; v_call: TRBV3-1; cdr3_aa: ASSKTSVGEETQY
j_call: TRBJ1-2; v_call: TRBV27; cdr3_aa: ASSSNTGQGARRGYT
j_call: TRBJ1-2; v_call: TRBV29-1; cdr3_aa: SVEEWGIDGYT
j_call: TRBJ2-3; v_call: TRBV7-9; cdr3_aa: ASSWWRSTDTQY
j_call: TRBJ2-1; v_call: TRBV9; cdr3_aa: ASSDQTSSLNEQF
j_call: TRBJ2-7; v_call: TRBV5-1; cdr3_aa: ASSLGIGSGYEQY
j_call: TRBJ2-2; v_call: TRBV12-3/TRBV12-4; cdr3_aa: AIAGANTGELF
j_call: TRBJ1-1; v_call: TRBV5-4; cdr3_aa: ASSLAPGASNTEAF
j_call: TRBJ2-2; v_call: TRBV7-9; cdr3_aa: ASSPWDTGELF
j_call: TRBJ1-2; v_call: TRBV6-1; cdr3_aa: ASSLTGGDRGYT
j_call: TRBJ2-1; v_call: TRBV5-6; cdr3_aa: ATARERGGHNEQF
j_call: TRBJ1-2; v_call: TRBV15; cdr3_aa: ATQPGDRGYGYA
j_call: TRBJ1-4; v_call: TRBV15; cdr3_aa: ATSSSFGLGDEKLF
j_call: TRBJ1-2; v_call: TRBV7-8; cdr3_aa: ASSLGRADGYT
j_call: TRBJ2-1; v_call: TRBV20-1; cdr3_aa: SARAPSGGTYNEQF
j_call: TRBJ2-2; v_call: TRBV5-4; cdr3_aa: ASSPPGQGASGTGELF
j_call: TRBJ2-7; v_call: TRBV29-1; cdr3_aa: SVHHPKSDRISYEQY
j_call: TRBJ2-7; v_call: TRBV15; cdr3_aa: ATSNVPSSYEQY
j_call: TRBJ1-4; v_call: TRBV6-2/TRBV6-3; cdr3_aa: ASSYGEYRSEKLF
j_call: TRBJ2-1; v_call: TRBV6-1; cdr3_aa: ASSEIAYSDSYNEQF
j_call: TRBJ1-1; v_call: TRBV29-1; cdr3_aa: SVAGTGAEAF
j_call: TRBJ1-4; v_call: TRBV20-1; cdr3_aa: SARGTGADEKLF
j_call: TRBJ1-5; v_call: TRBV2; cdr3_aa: ASRTGSPNQPQH
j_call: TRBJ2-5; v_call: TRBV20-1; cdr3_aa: SAIPGQTQETQY
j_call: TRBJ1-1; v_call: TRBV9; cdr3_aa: ASSVPGAEAF
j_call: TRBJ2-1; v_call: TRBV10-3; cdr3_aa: AISGTRAYNEQF
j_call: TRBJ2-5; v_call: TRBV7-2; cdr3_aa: ASSPVVLAGGSY
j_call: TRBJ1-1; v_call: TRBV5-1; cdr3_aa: ASNPVLRDLAEAF
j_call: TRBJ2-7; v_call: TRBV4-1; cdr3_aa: ASSQDSLDYYEQY
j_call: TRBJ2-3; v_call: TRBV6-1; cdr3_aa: ASVQGSTDTQY
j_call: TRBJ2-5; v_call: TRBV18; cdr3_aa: ASSPGQGESSRKD